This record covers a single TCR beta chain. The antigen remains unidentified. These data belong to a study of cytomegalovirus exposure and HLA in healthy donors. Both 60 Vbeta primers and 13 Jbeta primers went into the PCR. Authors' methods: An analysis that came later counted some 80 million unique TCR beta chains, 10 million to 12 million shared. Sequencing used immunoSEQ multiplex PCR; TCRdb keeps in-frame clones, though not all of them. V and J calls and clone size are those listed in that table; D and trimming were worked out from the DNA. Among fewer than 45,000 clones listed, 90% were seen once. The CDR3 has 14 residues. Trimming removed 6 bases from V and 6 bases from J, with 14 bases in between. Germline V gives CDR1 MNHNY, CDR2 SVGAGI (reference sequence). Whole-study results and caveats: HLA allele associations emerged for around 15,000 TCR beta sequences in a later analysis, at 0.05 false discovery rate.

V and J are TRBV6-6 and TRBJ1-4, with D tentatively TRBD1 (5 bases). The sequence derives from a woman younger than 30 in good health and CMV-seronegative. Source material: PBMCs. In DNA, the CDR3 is TGTGCCAGCAGGAAACGACAGCAGGATGAAAAACTGTTTTTT. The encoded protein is CASRKRQQDEKLFF.